This TCR beta chain derives from a study of PD-1 blockade in classical Hodgkin lymphoma. This table comes from immunoSEQ multiplex PCR, and its TCRdb copy is limited to in-frame clones, with some not included. There are some 70,000 clones in the sample; 93% occur only once, and roughly 2.6% lies in the top ten. Germline V gene lookup returns CDR1 MNHEY and CDR2 SMNVEV (reference sequence). This CDR3 is 16 amino acids long. Deletions cut 1 base from V and 4 bases from J, with 14 bases between. The time point is: newly diagnosed, previously untreated cHL patient sample. The sequenced sample was peripheral blood mononuclear cells (PBMCs). The clonotype originates from a human donor with classical Hodgkin lymphoma. J is TRBJ2-1 and V is TRBV27; the D gene is possibly TRBD2 (7 bases). The CDR3 nucleotides read TGTGCCAGCAGTTTATGGGGGGGCGCGGGGTACAATGAGCAGTTCTTC. Protein product: CASSLWGGAGYNEQFF.